This TCR beta chain derives from a study of beta chain features in type 1 diabetes. Study summary: Healthy donors and patients showed comparable age, gender and cell yields. Study outcomes and limitations: When Type 1 diabetes patients were examined, their TCRB CDR3s proved moderately but significantly shorter in all four CD4+ subsets.

Turning to this clone: Antigen: not known.

Sequenced material consisted of expressed TCRB transcripts (all of the isolated RNA was reverse transcribed). Naive, central memory and regulatory T cell samples averaged roughly 3.6 million reads. Some clones are missing from TCRdb's copy, which holds only in-frame ones; the method was immunoSEQ multiplex PCR. The table lists roughly 730,000 clones, roughly 13% of them singletons. The CDR3 loop spans 16 amino acids. The germline gives CDR1 MNHEY, CDR2 SVGAGI. Trimming took off 2 bases at V and 0 bases at J, with 8 bases between the two ends. This sequence was found in a man younger than 30 with type 1 diabetes. The specimen sequenced was naive CD4+ T cells from blood. V and J are TRBV6-5 and TRBJ1-6; D unclear. The CDR3 DNA reads TGTGCCAGCAGTTACGAAGGGAGCTCCTATAATTCACCCCTCCACTTT. Its protein is CASSYEGSSYNSPLHF.